This passage covers 17 T cell receptor beta chains from one sample sequenced in a study of T cell repertoires in cytomegalovirus infection. Each CDR3 protein gets one entry after TCRdb re-called the reads with MiXCR. The table lists some 700,000 distinct CDR3 sequences, around 32% of them singletons. Their cognate antigens are unknown. The sample in question was cultured PBMCs, obtained from culture after CMV antigen stimulation. These receptors all stem from a human donor in good health (CMV status not recorded). Some clones in this sample may be carry-over from other donors' samples.

This clonotype was recorded a few times. The chain is built from TRBV20-1 and TRBJ2-3; D perhaps matches TRBD1 (5 bases). Germline V gene lookup returns CDR1 DFQATT and CDR2 SNEGSKA (reference sequence). The ends were cut back, 5 bases at V and 2 bases at J, with 14 bases in the middle. The CDR3 is made up of 14 amino acids. The CDR3 DNA reads TGCAGTGCTCCCGGGCAGGGATTCACAGATACGCAGTATTTT. It translates to CSAPGQGFTDTQYF.

This clonotype was detected a few times. The V and J genes are TRBV10-3 and TRBJ2-2; perhaps TRBD1 as D (5 bases). The CDR3 runs 14 residues. Germline V lookup: CDR1 ENHRY, CDR2 SYGVKD. With 8 bases removed from V and 3 bases from J, the gap between germline ends came to 13 bases. CDR3 region: CAIRGAQDTGELFF. CDR3 in DNA: TGTGCCATCCGTGGGGCACAGGACACCGGGGAGCTGTTTTTT.

This clonotype was recorded at least ten times. The gene calls are TRBV5-1 and TRBJ2-5, with TRBD2 matching 7 bases. Germline CDR1 is SGHRS and CDR2 is YFSETQ. The CDR3 length is 15 residues. V lost 2 bases to trimming and J lost 2 bases; unmatched junction nucleotides: 6. CDR3 residues: CASSFLPAGQETQYF. The DNA for the CDR3 is TGCGCCAGCAGCTTCCTTCCAGCGGGGCAAGAGACCCAGTACTTC.

The chain employs TRBV6-8 and TRBJ2-7; TRBD2 matches at 7 bases. Germline V CDR1 and CDR2: MNHGY, SAAAGT. The CDR3 extends over 13 amino acids. V lost 8 bases to trimming and J lost 4 bases; unmatched junction nucleotides: 8. The CDR3 DNA reads as TGTGCCAGCGGCAAGTCGGGGGGATACGAGCAGTACTTC. It codes for CASGKSGGYEQYF.

This clonotype has a handful of counts. The chain couples TRBV15 to TRBJ2-1; no reliable D call. Trimming took 0 bases from V and 0 from J, leaving 12 bases between them. This CDR3 spans 17 amino acids. Germline CDR1 is LNHNV and CDR2 is YYDKDF (reference sequence). CDR3 loop: CATSRDKSSSSYNEQFF. The CDR3 nucleotides are TGTGCCACCAGCAGAGATAAAAGCTCAAGCTCCTACAATGAGCAGTTCTTC.

The V and J genes are TRBV7-6 and TRBJ2-1, with D possibly matching TRBD2 (6 bases). Trimming removed 5 bases from V and 0 bases from J, with 14 bases in between. The CDR3 is 16 amino acids. The V gene's germline CDR1 is SGHVS and CDR2 FNYEAQ. The CDR3 DNA reads TGTGCCAGCAGCATTCGGAGGGAAAGCTCCTACAATGAGCAGTTCTTC. Residues: CASSIRRESSYNEQFF.

This clonotype came up a few times. The chain uses TRBV6-2 or TRBV6-3 and TRBJ1-1, with TRBD1 as a possible D gene (5 bases). The CDR3 has 14 residues. Germline values: CDR1 MNHEY, CDR2 SVGEGT. Trimming took 4 bases from V and 4 from J, leaving 13 bases between them. The CDR3 here is CASSSHGRGTEAFF. CDR3 coding DNA: TGTGCCAGCAGTTCTCACGGGAGGGGCACTGAAGCTTTCTTT.

This clonotype was seen only a few times. The rearrangement uses TRBV11-2 and TRBJ2-7, with TRBD1 matching 11 bases. V shed 4 bases and J 6 bases; nucleotides not matched to a gene: 8. This CDR3 has 15 amino acids. In germline, CDR1 is SGHAT, CDR2 FQNNGV. Here the CDR3 reads CASSSGGQGAPEQYF. CDR3 coding DNA: TGTGCCAGCAGCTCTGGTGGACAGGGGGCGCCCGAGCAGTACTTC. Full variable domain (missing parts from reference TRBV11-2 and TRBJ2-7): EAGVAQSPRYKIIEKRQSVAFWCNPISGHATLYWYQQILGQGPKLLIQFQNNGVVDDSQLPKDRFSAERLKGVDSTLKIQPAKLEDSAVYLCASSSGGQGAPEQYFGPGTRLTVT.

The chain recombines TRBV7-2 with TRBJ2-7, with TRBD2 identical over 7 bases. With 1 base clipped from V and 6 bases from J, the junction kept 9 bases outside the gene matches. Germline CDR1 reads SGHTA; CDR2 reads FQGNSA. The CDR3 totals 15 residues. CDR3 sequence (DNA): TGTGCCAGCAGCTTAGTTGCGGGAGTAGGGCGCGAGCAGTACTTC. It translates to CASSLVAGVGREQYF.

The chain recombines TRBV7-6 with TRBJ2-2, with D possibly being TRBD1 (6 bases). Germline CDR1 reads SGHVS; CDR2 reads FNYEAQ. The CDR3 runs to 16 residues. Trimming left V 3 bases short and J 5 bases short, with 16 bases between. The CDR3 coding sequence is TGTGCCAGCAGCTTTGGGGGTCTAAGGGGGACCGGGGAGCTGTTTTTT. It yields the protein CASSFGGLRGTGELFF.

This clonotype was found a few times. The chain has TRBV20-1 and TRBJ2-1, with 7 bases lining up with TRBD2. CDR1 is DFQATT, CDR2 SNEGSKA, per germline (reference sequence). This CDR3 has 14 amino acids. J was trimmed by 4 bases and V by 4 bases; bases with no gene match: 7. This CDR3 is CSAMWREKYNEQFF. Here the CDR3 DNA reads TGCAGTGCTATGTGGCGGGAGAAGTACAATGAGCAGTTCTTC.

This chain connects TRBV19 to TRBJ1-2; TRBD1 matches 7 bases. This CDR3 has 13 amino acids. The ends lost 8 bases at V and 8 bases at J; junction bases unmatched: 11. CDR1 is LNHDA and CDR2 is SQIVND in the germline V gene (reference sequence). CDR3 in amino acids: CASAITGEGGYTF. The CDR3 DNA reads as TGTGCCAGTGCTATTACAGGGGAAGGCGGCTACACCTTC.

This rearrangement joins TRBV7-8 to TRBJ2-7, with 9 bases identical to TRBD2. The CDR3 is 18 amino acids. The germline CDR1 and CDR2 sequences are SGHVS and FQNEAQ. V gave up 1 base and J gave up 2 bases; unmatched junction bases: 12. The CDR3 region is CASSLGLGLAGLPYEQYF. The CDR3 nucleotides read TGTGCCAGCAGCTTAGGATTGGGGCTAGCGGGACTTCCCTACGAGCAGTACTTC.

DNA for the CDR3: TGTGCCAGCAGCTTAATCGGAGGGATCGGTAGGAACACCATATATTTT. Residues: CASSLIGGIGRNTIYF. The J gene is TRBJ1-3, the V gene TRBV11-2; no clear D gene. This CDR3 region has 16 residues. Trimming pared 2 bases from V and 7 bases from J, leaving 18 bases between. Germline-derived CDR1 and CDR2 are SGHAT and FQNNGV.

J is TRBJ2-4 and V is TRBV7-6; D call uncertain. The germline V gene has CDR1 SGHVS and CDR2 FNYEAQ. There are 17 residues in the CDR3. V was cut by 5 bases and J by 1 base, with 18 bases left in between. The CDR3 sequence: CASSPFDHTRAKNIQYF. CDR3 sequence (DNA): TGTGCCAGCAGCCCCTTCGACCACACGCGGGCCAAAAACATTCAGTACTTC.

There are a few counts of this clonotype. The chain recombines TRBV12-3 or TRBV12-4 with TRBJ1-5; D may be TRBD1 (6 bases). Trimming took 6 bases from V and 6 from J, leaving 12 bases between them. This CDR3 has 13 residues. The CDR3, as DNA: TGTGCCAGCAGCCCGGGGGGCCCTCAGCCCCAGCATTTT. It specifies CASSPGGPQPQHF.

The chain combines TRBV4-3 with TRBJ2-3; 7 positions match TRBD2. CDR1 and CDR2 (germline): LGHNA, YSLEER. The CDR3 has 18 amino acids. V gave up 4 bases and J gave up 2 bases; unmatched junction bases: 15. The CDR3 nucleotides read TGCGCCAGCAGCCCGGGAATCGTACGAGCGGGATCCACAGATACGCAGTATTTT. It is translated as CASSPGIVRAGSTDTQYF.